This TCR beta chain was found in a study of T cells in Graves' hyperthyroidism and ophthalmopathy. As for the study in general: Peripheral blood was drawn at first diagnosis, prior to all treatment.

At least 3 on the Clinical Activity Score was recorded for ophthalmopathy patients, who also had NOSPECS grade at least 4 and duration under 3 months. Diagnosis rested on symptoms, serum thyroxine and TRAb, thyroid ultrasound, and orbital computed tomography. Germline V gene data show CDR1 as SEHNR and CDR2 as FQNEAQ (reference sequence). This CDR3 region has 19 residues. Trimming left V 1 base short and J 0 bases short, with 22 bases between. Study-level points and caveats: Ophthalmopathy, which appeared later, was predicted by the model a median about 6.8 months before onset.

Amplification yielded TCR beta CDR3 regions, with RNA transcripts as the source. Initially, a first-round RT-PCR of the TCR CDR3 employed the HTBI primer set. TCRdb re-analysed the multiplex PCR reads in MiXCR, keeping a single row per CDR3 protein. Of under 350,000 distinct CDR3 sequences listed, about a sixth are singletons. This clonotype has ten or more counts. Antigen specificity is unknown. The gene calls are TRBV7-9 and TRBJ2-7, with D possibly being TRBD1 (5 bases). Sequencing was done on a sample of blood. The sequence was collected from a woman aged 60 to 75 with Graves' ophthalmopathy. CDR3 nucleotide sequence: TGTGCCAGCAGCTTAGTCCGGCAGGGTCTCTCTCTGAGCTCCTACGAGCAGTACTTC. It translates to CASSLVRQGLSLSSYEQYF.